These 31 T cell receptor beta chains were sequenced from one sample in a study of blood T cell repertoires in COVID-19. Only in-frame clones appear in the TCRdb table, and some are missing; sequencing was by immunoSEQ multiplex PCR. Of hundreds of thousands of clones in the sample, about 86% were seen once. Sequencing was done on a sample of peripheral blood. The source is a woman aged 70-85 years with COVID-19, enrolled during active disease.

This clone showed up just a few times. In DNA form, the CDR3 reads TGTGCCATCAGTGCGCAGGAGGGGGCGACTGAAGCTTTCTTT. This codes for CAISAQEGATEAFF. This chain links TRBV10-3 with TRBJ1-1, with TRBD1 matching 7 bases. The CDR3 totals 14 residues. V lost 4 bases, J lost 5 bases, and 7 bases stayed unmatched. Germline V lookup: CDR1 ENHRY, CDR2 SYGVKD.

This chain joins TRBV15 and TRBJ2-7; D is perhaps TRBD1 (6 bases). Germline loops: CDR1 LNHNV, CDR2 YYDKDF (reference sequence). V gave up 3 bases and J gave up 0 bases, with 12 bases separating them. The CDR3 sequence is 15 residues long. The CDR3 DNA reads TGTGCCACCAGCAGTGGAACAGGGAACTCCTACGAGCAGTACTTC. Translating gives CATSSGTGNSYEQYF.

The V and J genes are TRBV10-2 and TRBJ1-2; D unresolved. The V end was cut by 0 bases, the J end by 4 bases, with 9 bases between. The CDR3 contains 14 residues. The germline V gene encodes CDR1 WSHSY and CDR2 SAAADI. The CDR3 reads CASSESETTYGYTF. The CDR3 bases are TGCGCCAGCAGTGAGTCAGAGACTACCTATGGCTACACCTTC.

The CDR3 region has the DNA TGTGCCAGCAGGGGCTCCGGGACACCATACAATGAGCAGTTCTTC. Translating gives CASRGSGTPYNEQFF. This chain links TRBV2 with TRBJ2-1, with a possible D match to TRBD1 (6 bases). The V gene's germline CDR1 is SNHLY and CDR2 FYNNEI. CDR3 length: 15 residues. Trimming removed 6 bases from V and 4 bases from J, with 16 bases in between.

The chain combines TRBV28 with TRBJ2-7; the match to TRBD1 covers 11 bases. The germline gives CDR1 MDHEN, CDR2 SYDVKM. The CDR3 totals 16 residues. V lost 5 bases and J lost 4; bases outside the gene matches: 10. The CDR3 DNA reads TGTGCCAGCAGTCCGATAGGGGACAGGGGGTCATACGAGCAGTACTTC. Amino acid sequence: CASSPIGDRGSYEQYF.

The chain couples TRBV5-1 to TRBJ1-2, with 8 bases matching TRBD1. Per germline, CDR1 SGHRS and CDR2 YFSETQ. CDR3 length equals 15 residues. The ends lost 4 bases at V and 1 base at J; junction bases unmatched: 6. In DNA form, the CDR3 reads TGCGCCAGCAGCCCGGACAGGGCGATTAACTATGGCTACACCTTC. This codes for CASSPDRAINYGYTF.

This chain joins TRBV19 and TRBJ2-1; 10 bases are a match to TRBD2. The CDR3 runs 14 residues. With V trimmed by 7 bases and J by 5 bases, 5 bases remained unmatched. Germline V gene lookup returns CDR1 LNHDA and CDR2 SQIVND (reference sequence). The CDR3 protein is CASKGSGGDNEQFF. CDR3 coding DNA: TGTGCCAGTAAGGGAAGCGGGGGGGACAATGAGCAGTTCTTC.

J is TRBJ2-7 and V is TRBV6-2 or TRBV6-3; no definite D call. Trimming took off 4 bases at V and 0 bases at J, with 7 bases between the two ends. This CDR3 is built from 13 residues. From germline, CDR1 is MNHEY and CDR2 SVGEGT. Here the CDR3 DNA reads TGTGCCAGCAGTTCGTATAGCTCCTACGAGCAGTACTTC. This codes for CASSSYSSYEQYF.

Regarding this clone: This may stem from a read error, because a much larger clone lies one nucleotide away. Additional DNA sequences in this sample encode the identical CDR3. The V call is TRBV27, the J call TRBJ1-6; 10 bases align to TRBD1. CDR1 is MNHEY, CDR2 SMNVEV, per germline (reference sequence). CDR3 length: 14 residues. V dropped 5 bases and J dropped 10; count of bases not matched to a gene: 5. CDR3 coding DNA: TGTGCCAGCAGTGACGGGACAGGGGAATCACCCCTCCACTTT. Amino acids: CASSDGTGESPLHF.

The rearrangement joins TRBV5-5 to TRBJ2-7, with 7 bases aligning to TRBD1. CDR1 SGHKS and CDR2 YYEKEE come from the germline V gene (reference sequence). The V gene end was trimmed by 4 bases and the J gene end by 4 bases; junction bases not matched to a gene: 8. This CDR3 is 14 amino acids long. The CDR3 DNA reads TGTGCCAGCAGCCCCACACCGGGACAGTACGAGCAGTACTTC. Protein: CASSPTPGQYEQYF. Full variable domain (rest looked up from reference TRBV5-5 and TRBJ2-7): DAGVTQSPTHLIKTRGQQVTLRCSPISGHKSVSWYQQVLGQGPQFIFQYYEKEERGRGNFPDRFSARQFPNYSSELNVNALLLGDSALYLCASSPTPGQYEQYFGPGTRLTVT.

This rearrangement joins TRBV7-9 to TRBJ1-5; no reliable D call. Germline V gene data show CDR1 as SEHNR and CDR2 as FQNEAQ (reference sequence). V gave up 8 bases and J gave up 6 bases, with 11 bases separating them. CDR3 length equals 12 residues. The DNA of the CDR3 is TGTGCCAGCGGGCCGGAGGGTCAGCCCCAGCATTTT. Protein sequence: CASGPEGQPQHF.

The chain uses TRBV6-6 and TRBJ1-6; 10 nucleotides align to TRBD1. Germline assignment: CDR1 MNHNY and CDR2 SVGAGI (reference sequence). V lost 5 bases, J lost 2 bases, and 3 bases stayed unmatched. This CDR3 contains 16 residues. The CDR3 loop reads CASSGQGGAYNSPLHF. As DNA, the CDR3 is TGTGCCAGCAGTGGACAGGGGGGTGCCTATAATTCACCCCTCCACTTT.

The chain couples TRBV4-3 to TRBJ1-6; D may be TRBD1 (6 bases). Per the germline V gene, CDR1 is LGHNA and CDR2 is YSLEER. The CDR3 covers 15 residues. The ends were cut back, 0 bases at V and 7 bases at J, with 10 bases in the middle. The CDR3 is CASSQDSQGNSPLHF. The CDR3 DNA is TGCGCCAGCAGCCAAGATAGCCAGGGGAATTCACCCCTCCACTTT.

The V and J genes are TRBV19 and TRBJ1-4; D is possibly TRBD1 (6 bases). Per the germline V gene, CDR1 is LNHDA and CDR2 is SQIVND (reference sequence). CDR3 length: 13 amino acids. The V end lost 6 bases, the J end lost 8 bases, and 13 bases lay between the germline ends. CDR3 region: CASSAIDREKLFF. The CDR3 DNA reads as TGTGCCAGTAGCGCGATAGACAGGGAAAAACTGTTTTTT.

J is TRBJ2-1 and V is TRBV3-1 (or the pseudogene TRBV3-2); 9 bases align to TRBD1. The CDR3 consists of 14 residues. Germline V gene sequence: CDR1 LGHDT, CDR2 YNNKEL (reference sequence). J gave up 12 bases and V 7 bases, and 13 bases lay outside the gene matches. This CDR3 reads CASTPGQGISWQFF. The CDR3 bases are TGTGCCAGCACCCCGGGACAGGGAATTTCGTGGCAGTTCTTC.

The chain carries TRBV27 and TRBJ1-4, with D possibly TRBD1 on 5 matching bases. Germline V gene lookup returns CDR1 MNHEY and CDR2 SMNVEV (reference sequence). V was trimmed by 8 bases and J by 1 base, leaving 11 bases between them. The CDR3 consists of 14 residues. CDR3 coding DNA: TGTGCCAGCGGGCGGACACAAACTAATGAAAAACTGTTTTTT. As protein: CASGRTQTNEKLFF.

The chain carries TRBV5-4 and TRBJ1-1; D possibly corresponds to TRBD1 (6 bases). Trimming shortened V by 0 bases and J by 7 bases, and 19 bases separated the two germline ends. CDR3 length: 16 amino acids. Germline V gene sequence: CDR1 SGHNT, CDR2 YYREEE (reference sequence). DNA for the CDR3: TGTGCCAGCAGCTTGGTTGGGGCAGGGGCCAAGCGTGAAGCTTTCTTT. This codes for CASSLVGAGAKREAFF.

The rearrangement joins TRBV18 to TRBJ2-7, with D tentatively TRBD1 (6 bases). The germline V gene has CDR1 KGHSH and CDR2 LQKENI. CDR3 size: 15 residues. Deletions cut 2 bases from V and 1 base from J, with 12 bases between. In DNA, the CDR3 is TGTGCCAGCTCACCAGGGACAACTGGTTCCTACGAGCAGTACTTC. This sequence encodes CASSPGTTGSYEQYF.

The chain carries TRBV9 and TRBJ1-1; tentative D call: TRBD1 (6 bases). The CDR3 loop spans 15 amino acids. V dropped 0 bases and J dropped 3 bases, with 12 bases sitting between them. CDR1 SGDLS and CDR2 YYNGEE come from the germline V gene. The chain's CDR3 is CASSVARGADTEAFF. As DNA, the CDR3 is TGTGCCAGCAGCGTAGCCAGGGGCGCGGACACTGAAGCTTTCTTT.

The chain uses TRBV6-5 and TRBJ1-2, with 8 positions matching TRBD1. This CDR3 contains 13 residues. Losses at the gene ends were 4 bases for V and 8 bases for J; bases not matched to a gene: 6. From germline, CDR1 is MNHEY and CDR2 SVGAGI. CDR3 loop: CASSSTGGWGYTF. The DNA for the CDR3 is TGTGCCAGCAGTTCTACAGGGGGGTGGGGCTACACCTTC.

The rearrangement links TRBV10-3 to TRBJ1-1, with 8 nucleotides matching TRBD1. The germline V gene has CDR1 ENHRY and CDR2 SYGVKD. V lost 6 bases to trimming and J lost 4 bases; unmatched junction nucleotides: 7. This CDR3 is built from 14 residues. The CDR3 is CAIRNKDRVTEAFF. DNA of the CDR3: TGTGCCATCAGGAACAAGGACAGGGTCACTGAAGCTTTCTTT.

The chain's CDR3 is CAWSPRGYGTEAFF. CDR3 DNA sequence: TGTGCCTGGAGTCCCAGGGGATATGGCACTGAAGCTTTCTTT. The chain joins TRBV30 to TRBJ1-1; D possibly corresponds to TRBD1 (6 bases). Between the trimmed V and J ends, which lost 2 bases and 4 bases, there was a span of 14 bases. CDR1 and CDR2 (germline): GTSNPN, SVGIG (reference sequence). CDR3 size: 14 residues.

Here the CDR3 DNA reads TGTGCCAGCAAGGGGGGGCCGGTCACTGAAGCTTTCTTT. Translated: CASKGGPVTEAFF. The chain carries TRBV2 and TRBJ1-1; possible D gene TRBD1, 6 bases. Germline V gene data show CDR1 as SNHLY and CDR2 as FYNNEI. V shed 7 bases and J shed 4 bases, with 13 bases lying between them. This CDR3 is 13 amino acids long. The full variable domain, in which reference TRBV2 and TRBJ1-1 provide the parts outside the CDR3, is EPEVTQTPSHQVTQMGQEVILRCVPISNHLYFYWYRQILGQKVEFLVSFYNNEISEKSEIFDDQFSVERPDGSNFTLKIRSTKLEDSAMYFCASKGGPVTEAFFGQGTRLTVV.

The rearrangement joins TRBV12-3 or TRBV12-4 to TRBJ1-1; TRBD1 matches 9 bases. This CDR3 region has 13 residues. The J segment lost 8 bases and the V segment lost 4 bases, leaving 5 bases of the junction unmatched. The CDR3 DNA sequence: TGTGCCAGCAGTTACGGGACAGGGAGGGAAGCTTTCTTT. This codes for CASSYGTGREAFF.

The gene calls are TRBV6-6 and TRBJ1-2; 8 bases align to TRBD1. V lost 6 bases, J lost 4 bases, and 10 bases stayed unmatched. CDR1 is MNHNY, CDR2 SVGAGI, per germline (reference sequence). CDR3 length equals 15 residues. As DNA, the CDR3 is TGTGCCAGCAGCCCCTCCGGGACAGGAGGCTATGGCTACACCTTC. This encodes CASSPSGTGGYGYTF.

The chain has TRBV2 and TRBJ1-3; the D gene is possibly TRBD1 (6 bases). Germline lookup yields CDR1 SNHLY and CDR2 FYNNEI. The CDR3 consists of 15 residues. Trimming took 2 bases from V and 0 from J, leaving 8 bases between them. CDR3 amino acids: CASSESRGSGNTIYF. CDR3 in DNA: TGTGCCAGCAGTGAAAGCAGGGGCTCTGGAAACACCATATATTTT.

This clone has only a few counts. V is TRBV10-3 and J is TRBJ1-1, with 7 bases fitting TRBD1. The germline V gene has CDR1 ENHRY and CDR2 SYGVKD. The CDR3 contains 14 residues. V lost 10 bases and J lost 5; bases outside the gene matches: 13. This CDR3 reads CATRPNRGDTEAFF. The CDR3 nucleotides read TGTGCCACCCGCCCGAACAGGGGAGATACTGAAGCTTTCTTT.

The CDR3 DNA sequence: TGTGCCAGTAGTATTGATCGGGGGAGGGACACTGAAGCTTTCTTT. Amino acids: CASSIDRGRDTEAFF. The V gene is TRBV19, the J gene TRBJ1-1, with a tentative D call TRBD1 (5 bases). V was pared by 3 bases and J by 3 bases, with 14 bases between. Germline CDR1 is LNHDA and CDR2 is SQIVND (reference sequence). The CDR3 loop spans 15 amino acids.

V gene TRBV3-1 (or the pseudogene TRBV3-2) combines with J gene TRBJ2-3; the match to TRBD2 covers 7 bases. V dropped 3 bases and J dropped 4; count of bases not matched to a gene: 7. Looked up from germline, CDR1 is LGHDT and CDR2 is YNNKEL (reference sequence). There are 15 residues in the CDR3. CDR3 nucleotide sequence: TGTGCCAGCAGCCATAATGCGGGGGTCGCAGATACGCAGTATTTT. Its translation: CASSHNAGVADTQYF.

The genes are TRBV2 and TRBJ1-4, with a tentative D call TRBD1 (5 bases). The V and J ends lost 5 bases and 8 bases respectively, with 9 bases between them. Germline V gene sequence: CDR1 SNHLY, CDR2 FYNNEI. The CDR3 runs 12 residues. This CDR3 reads CASSKRQEKLFF. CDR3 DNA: TGTGCCAGCAGTAAGAGACAGGAAAAACTGTTTTTT.

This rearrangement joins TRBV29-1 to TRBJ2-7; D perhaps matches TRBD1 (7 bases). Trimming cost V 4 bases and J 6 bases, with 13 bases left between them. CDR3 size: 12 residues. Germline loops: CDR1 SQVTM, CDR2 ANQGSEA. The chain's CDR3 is CSVGQGLTEQYF. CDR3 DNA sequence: TGCAGCGTTGGACAGGGACTCACCGAGCAGTACTTC.